A single sample gave rise to the 23 T cell receptor beta chains below, sequenced in a study of Graves' ophthalmopathy and Graves' hyperthyroidism. For repertoire sequencing, the TCR beta CDR3 regions were amplified from RNA transcripts. A first-round RT-PCR used HTBI primers, followed by a second-round multiplex PCR. TCRdb re-analysed the multiplex PCR reads in MiXCR, keeping a single row per CDR3 protein. The sample comprises 600,000 to 650,000 distinct CDR3 sequences, 22% of which are singletons, and around 6.5% rests with the top ten. Material for sequencing was peripheral blood. These receptors came from a young woman with stable Graves' hyperthyroidism. Some clones in this sample may be carry-over from other donors' samples.

This clonotype was detected only a few times. The chain links TRBV14 to TRBJ1-2; the D gene is possibly TRBD1 (6 bases). Between the trimmed V and J ends, which lost 1 base and 5 bases, there was a span of 11 bases. The CDR3 spans 14 residues. The germline gives CDR1 SGHDN, CDR2 FVKESK. CDR3 sequence (DNA): TGTGCCAGCAGCCAAGTCCCGGACAGTTATGGCTACACCTTC. Its protein product is CASSQVPDSYGYTF.

This clonotype was detected only once. The junction shows a germline mismatch at one end, possibly a read error. The chain carries TRBV5-1 and TRBJ2-7; 10 bases align to TRBD2. The length of the CDR3 is 15 residues. From germline, CDR1 is SGHRS and CDR2 YFSETQ. The CDR3 spells CAISYALAGLYEQYF. In DNA, the CDR3 is TGCGCCATCAGCTACGCACTAGCGGGACTCTACGAGCAGTACTTC.

This clonotype was detected ten times or more. The chain employs TRBV19 and TRBJ1-5, with unresolved D. The V gene lost 7 bases and the J gene lost 2 bases, with 12 bases spanning the gap. CDR3 length equals 14 residues. Looked up from germline, CDR1 is LNHDA and CDR2 is SQIVND (reference sequence). CDR3 protein: CASKAGPGNQPQHF. CDR3 nucleotides: TGTGCCAGTAAGGCCGGACCAGGCAATCAGCCCCAGCATTTT.

This clonotype was found many times. This sequence joins TRBV28 and TRBJ2-7; tentatively, D is TRBD2 (6 bases). V was clipped by 3 bases and J by 6 bases, with 12 bases between them. From germline, CDR1 is MDHEN and CDR2 SYDVKM. CDR3 size: 13 residues. Here the CDR3 DNA reads TGTGCCAGCAGTTTTCCGGGGGTAGGCGAGCAGTACTTC. Encoded protein: CASSFPGVGEQYF.

The rearrangement joins TRBV24-1 to TRBJ1-2; D is ambiguous. The CDR3 sequence is 14 residues long. The germline V and J ends were trimmed by 3 bases and 8 bases, with 15 bases remaining between them. Germline assignment: CDR1 KGHDR and CDR2 SFDVKD. CDR3 in DNA: TGTGCCACCAGTGATGCCGCATGGAGGAGAGGCTACACCTTC. Protein sequence: CATSDAAWRRGYTF.

The table lists this clonotype with a few counts. The chain carries TRBV12-3 or TRBV12-4 and TRBJ1-2; the match to TRBD1 covers 7 bases. The CDR3 consists of 13 residues. With V trimmed by 1 base and J by 5 bases, 1 base remained unmatched. Here the CDR3 reads CASSLVTGYGYTF. Here the CDR3 DNA reads TGTGCCAGCAGTTTAGTGACAGGGTATGGCTACACCTTC.

The chain is built from TRBV5-1 and TRBJ2-5; TRBD2 matches 7 bases. V was clipped by 0 bases and J by 2 bases; unmatched bases: 7. Per germline, CDR1 SGHRS and CDR2 YFSETQ. The CDR3 is 16 residues long. The CDR3 nucleotides are TGCGCCAGCAGCTTGGTAGGCTTCGGGGGGCAAGAGACCCAGTACTTC. This gives the protein CASSLVGFGGQETQYF.

This clonotype was observed a handful of times. The chain joins TRBV11-2 to TRBJ1-5; D ambiguous. CDR3 length: 13 residues. The germline V gene has CDR1 SGHAT and CDR2 FQNNGV. V lost 3 bases, J lost 6 bases, and 9 bases lay in between. CDR3 DNA sequence: TGTGCCAGCAGCTTCGGGGAGTTTCAGCCCCAGCATTTT. Translated, it gives CASSFGEFQPQHF.

This clonotype was seen a handful of times. The rearrangement uses TRBV3-1 and TRBJ2-7, with D perhaps TRBD1 (5 bases). The CDR3 consists of 14 residues. V lost 4 bases and J 2 bases, leaving 12 bases between the germline ends. Germline CDR1 is LGHDT and CDR2 is YNNKEL (reference sequence). In nucleotides, the CDR3 is TGTGCCAGCAGCCGAGAGACAGCGACCTACGAGCAGTACTTC. Translated, it gives CASSRETATYEQYF.

This clonotype was recorded at least ten times. This sequence joins TRBV30 and TRBJ1-2; perhaps TRBD1 as D (5 bases). The V gene lost 4 bases and the J gene lost 5 bases, with 14 bases spanning the gap. CDR1 GTSNPN and CDR2 SVGIG come from the germline V gene (reference sequence). The CDR3 is made up of 13 amino acids. The CDR3 sequence: CAWTSTGAYGYTF. In DNA, the CDR3 is TGTGCCTGGACCTCTACAGGAGCGTATGGCTACACCTTC.

This clonotype was observed at least ten times. V and J are TRBV7-6 and TRBJ2-4; TRBD2 agrees at 7 bases. J was trimmed by 8 bases and V by 1 base; bases with no gene match: 5. This CDR3 spans 14 amino acids. Per germline, CDR1 SGHVS and CDR2 FNYEAQ. The CDR3 DNA reads as TGTGCCAGCAGCTTAGGGGGGGGACGTGACATTCAGTACTTC. Protein sequence: CASSLGGGRDIQYF.

The rearrangement uses TRBV19 and TRBJ1-1, with TRBD1 matching over 8 bases. The CDR3 sequence is 17 residues long. CDR1 is LNHDA and CDR2 is SQIVND in the germline V gene (reference sequence). V was pared by 3 bases and J by 6 bases, with 15 bases of the junction left unmatched. The CDR3 here is CASSMRRTGGIDAEAFF. DNA of the CDR3: TGTGCCAGTAGTATGAGGAGAACAGGGGGTATTGACGCTGAAGCTTTCTTT.

This clonotype was observed a single time. The V gene is TRBV6-2 or TRBV6-3, the J gene TRBJ2-6; no reliable D call. Germline V CDR1 and CDR2: MNHEY, SVGEGT. V lost 2 bases to trimming and J lost 2 bases, with 10 bases between them. CDR3 length: 16 amino acids. Written as DNA, the CDR3 is TGTGCCAGCAGTTACGGGCTCCAAGCTGGGGCCAACGTCCTGACTTTC. Residues: CASSYGLQAGANVLTF.

This clonotype was seen at least ten times. The chain employs TRBV13 and TRBJ2-7; D may be TRBD2 (6 bases). The V end lost 4 bases, the J end lost 3 bases, and 16 bases lay between the germline ends. Germline V CDR1 and CDR2: PRHDT, FYEKMQ (reference sequence). The CDR3 covers 15 residues. CDR3 sequence: CASSSAPRTIYEQYF. The CDR3 DNA sequence: TGTGCCAGCAGCTCCGCCCCTAGGACTATCTACGAGCAGTACTTC.

A few counts support this clonotype. The chain uses TRBV6-5 and TRBJ2-2; D unclear. Trimming removed 3 bases at V and 3 bases at J, with 5 bases between. Germline CDR1 is MNHEY and CDR2 is SVGAGI. The CDR3 is 13 residues long. CDR3 bases: TGTGCCAGCAGTTATCAGGACACCGGGGAGCTGTTTTTT. It translates to CASSYQDTGELFF.

This clonotype was detected ten times or more. J is TRBJ2-7 and V is TRBV6-1; 10 bases map to TRBD2. The length of the CDR3 is 13 residues. V gave up 7 bases and J gave up 5 bases; unmatched junction bases: 5. The germline CDR1 and CDR2 sequences are MNHNS and SASEGT. CDR3 nucleotides: TGTGCCAGCACCGAGCGGGGGGGCCACGAGCAGTACTTC. This codes for CASTERGGHEQYF.

This clonotype was detected many times. The J gene is TRBJ2-5, the V gene TRBV29-1; perhaps TRBD2 as D (6 bases). Germline V CDR1 and CDR2: SQVTM, ANQGSEA. CDR3 length: 12 amino acids. Trimming cost V 1 base and J 9 bases, with 12 bases left between them. CDR3 sequence: CSVEVEGRAQYF. The CDR3 DNA reads as TGCAGCGTTGAAGTGGAGGGTAGGGCCCAGTACTTC.

The chain carries TRBV18 and TRBJ1-1; maybe TRBD1 (6 bases). The germline gives CDR1 KGHSH, CDR2 LQKENI. This CDR3 is built from 15 residues. With 4 bases removed from V and 0 bases from J, the gap between germline ends came to 12 bases. CDR3 DNA sequence: TGTGCCAGCTCACGAACACGGGACATGAACACTGAAGCTTTCTTT. Amino acid sequence: CASSRTRDMNTEAFF. The entire variable domain, with the rest obtained from reference TRBV18 and TRBJ1-1, is as follows: NAGVMQNPRHLVRRRGQEARLRCSPMKGHSHVYWYRQLPEEGLKFMVYLQKENIIDESGMPKERFSAEFPKEGPSILRIQQVVRGDSAAYFCASSRTRDMNTEAFFGQGTRLTVV.

This clonotype was counted ten times or more. V usage is TRBV20-1 and J usage is TRBJ1-3, with D tentatively TRBD1 (5 bases). The germline gives CDR1 DFQATT, CDR2 SNEGSKA (reference sequence). This CDR3 has 11 amino acids. V was trimmed by 4 bases and J by 8 bases, leaving 9 bases between them. CDR3 residues: CSAKRGDTIYF. CDR3 bases: TGCAGTGCTAAGAGGGGAGACACCATATATTTT.

This clonotype was counted ten times or more. The genes are TRBV7-9 and TRBJ2-5; D is ambiguous. Deletions cut 1 base from V and 3 bases from J, with 12 bases between. CDR3 length: 15 residues. Germline V gene lookup returns CDR1 SEHNR and CDR2 FQNEAQ (reference sequence). CDR3 protein: CASSLGTLVEETQYF. The CDR3 DNA reads as TGTGCCAGCAGCTTAGGAACCCTGGTGGAAGAGACCCAGTACTTC. Supplemented by reference TRBV7-9 and TRBJ2-5, the full variable domain reads DTGVSQNPRHKITKRGQNVTFRCDPISEHNRLYWYRQTLGQGPEFLTYFQNEAQLEKSRLLSDRFSAERPKGSFSTLEIQRTEQGDSAMYLCASSLGTLVEETQYFGPGTRLLVL.

This clonotype was recorded at least ten times. Relative to the germline gene, one junction end is altered; a read error may explain this. The CDR3 DNA follows: TGTGCCAGCACAGGGACAGGGGCCCAAGAGACTCAGTACTTC. It specifies CASTGTGAQETQYF. This chain uses TRBV7-9 with TRBJ2-5, with TRBD1 identical over 10 bases. CDR1 and CDR2 (germline): SEHNR, FQNEAQ (reference sequence). The CDR3 has 14 residues.

This clonotype was seen ten or more times. The chain uses TRBV27 and TRBJ2-7; D might be TRBD2 (5 bases). The CDR3 is made up of 15 amino acids. Germline V lookup: CDR1 MNHEY, CDR2 SMNVEV (reference sequence). V lost 4 bases, J lost 6 bases, and 19 bases lay in between. The CDR3 loop reads CASSSDRRDFGEQYF. The CDR3, as DNA: TGTGCCAGCAGTTCGGACCGACGGGATTTCGGCGAGCAGTACTTC.

In its sample, this clonotype was seen many times. V is TRBV27 and J is TRBJ1-1, with D possibly matching TRBD1 (6 bases). The ends were cut back, 4 bases at V and 7 bases at J, with 13 bases in the middle. The CDR3 loop spans 13 amino acids. CDR1 is MNHEY, CDR2 SMNVEV, per germline (reference sequence). The CDR3 protein is CASSYTGRYEAFF. CDR3 nucleotide sequence: TGTGCCAGCAGTTATACAGGGCGGTATGAAGCTTTCTTT.